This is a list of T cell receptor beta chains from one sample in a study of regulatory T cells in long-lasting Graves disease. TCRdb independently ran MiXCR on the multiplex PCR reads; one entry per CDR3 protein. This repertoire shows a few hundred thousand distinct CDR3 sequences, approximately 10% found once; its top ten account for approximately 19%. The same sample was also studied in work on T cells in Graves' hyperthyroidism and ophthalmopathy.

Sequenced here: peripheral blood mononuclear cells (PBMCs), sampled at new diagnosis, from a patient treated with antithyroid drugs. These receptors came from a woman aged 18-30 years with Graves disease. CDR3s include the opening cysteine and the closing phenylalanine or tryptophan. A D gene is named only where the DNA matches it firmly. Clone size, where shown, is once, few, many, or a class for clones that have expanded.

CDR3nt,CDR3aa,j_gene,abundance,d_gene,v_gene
TGTGCCTGGAGCTGGGTCCCCACAGATACGCAGTATTTT,CAWSWVPTDTQYF,TRBJ2-3,many,.,TRBV30
TGTGCCAGCAGCCCGCAGGGGCCCACTGAAGCTTTCTTT,CASSPQGPTEAFF,TRBJ1-1,many,.,TRBV6-1
TGTGCCTGGAGCCCAGGGGATTCACCCCTCCACTTT,CAWSPGDSPLHF,TRBJ1-6,.,.,TRBV30
TGTGCCAGCAGGATTACAGGGTACACTGAAGCTTTCTTT,CASRITGYTEAFF,TRBJ1-1,many,.,TRBV27
TGTGCCAGCAGTTTAACCGAGTACCAAGAGACCCAGTACTTC,CASSLTEYQETQYF,TRBJ2-5,many,.,TRBV12-3/TRBV12-4
TGTGCCAGCAGTGACCCTGGGCTCAGACTAGCCGATGAGCAGTTCTTC,CASSDPGLRLADEQFF,TRBJ2-1,many,TRBD2,TRBV6-1
TGTGCCAGCCGGAATCGAAGCCCCACCGGGGAGCTGTTTTTT,CASRNRSPTGELFF,TRBJ2-2,many,.,TRBV7-3
TGTGCCAGCAGCTTGGCCCTGGAGGCAGATCAGCCCCAGCATTTT,CASSLALEADQPQHF,TRBJ1-5,many,.,TRBV5-6
TGTGCCAGCAGCTTAGCTGGGGGGTTTGTGAATGAGCAGTTCTTC,CASSLAGGFVNEQFF,TRBJ2-1,many,.,TRBV7-3
TGTGCCAGCAGTAACCCGGACAGGGGGTACGTGGAGACCCAGTACTTC,CASSNPDRGYVETQYF,TRBJ2-5,many,TRBD1,TRBV6-2/TRBV6-3
TGTGCCATCACCGGCGGACGGGGCAACACTGAAGCTTTCTTT,CAITGGRGNTEAFF,TRBJ1-1,.,.,TRBV10-3
TGTGCCAGCAGACGGGGTCACGGGGAGCTGTTTTTT,CASRRGHGELFF,TRBJ2-2,many,.,TRBV3-1
TGTGCCAGCAGCTTAAGGGACAGGGAGGCAGATACGCAGTATTTT,CASSLRDREADTQYF,TRBJ2-3,many,TRBD1,TRBV7-2
TGCGCCAGCAGCCAGGGGAGGCCCACCGGGGGTCTCACTGAAGCTTTCTTT,CASSQGRPTGGLTEAFF,TRBJ1-1,.,.,TRBV4-3
TGTGCCAGCAGCCCGCTTGACAGAGGAGAAAAACTGTTTTTT,CASSPLDRGEKLFF,TRBJ1-4,many,.,TRBV7-9
TGTGCCAGTCGACCCGGTGAGGGACGAATAAACACTGAAGCTTTCTTT,CASRPGEGRINTEAFF,TRBJ1-1,few,.,TRBV19
TGCAGTGCTAGGATCGACGAGCAGTACTTC,CSARIDEQYF,TRBJ2-7,.,.,TRBV20-1
TGCAGTGCTAGACTGGAAGGACTAGTCGTTCAAGAGACCCAGTACTTC,CSARLEGLVVQETQYF,TRBJ2-5,few,TRBD2,TRBV20-1